Below, 16 T cell receptor beta chains from the same sample are listed, as sequenced in a study of Ad26.COV2.S vaccination and SARS-CoV-2 variants. The sample's treatment: around 19 received Ad26.COV2.S at low or high dose, single or two shots; several received placebo; per-sample allocation not given. Day 63 after the first vaccine or placebo injection was the time point for sampling. Sequenced by immunoSEQ multiplex PCR; TCRdb stores in-frame clones only, minus some. The sample yields over 400,000 clones, roughly 90% seen once. The input for sequencing was peripheral blood, taken in a trial of Ad26.COV2.S vaccine versus placebo. The receptor source for this set is a person between 18 and 60 years old who received the Ad26.COV2.S COVID-19 vaccine or a placebo.

The rearrangement joins TRBV5-1 to TRBJ1-2, with 10 bases fitting TRBD1. Germline V lookup: CDR1 SGHRS, CDR2 YFSETQ. The CDR3 has 15 residues. Trimming cost V 7 bases and J 8 bases; bases outside gene matches: 14. This CDR3 reads CASRRTGTGDHGYTF. In DNA, the CDR3 is TGCGCCAGCCGTCGAACCGGGACAGGGGATCACGGCTACACCTTC.

J is TRBJ1-5 and V is TRBV19; D ambiguous. The V gene's germline CDR1 is LNHDA and CDR2 SQIVND (reference sequence). The CDR3 spans 13 residues. Trimming stripped 3 bases from V and 6 bases from J, with 9 bases between. The CDR3, as DNA: TGTGCCAGTAGTATGCATCCCAGTCAGCCCCAGCATTTT. This gives the protein CASSMHPSQPQHF.

J is TRBJ2-5 and V is TRBV7-8; D might be TRBD2 (6 bases). There are 11 residues in the CDR3. Per germline, CDR1 SGHVS and CDR2 FQNEAQ. The V end lost 8 bases, the J end lost 4 bases, and 8 bases lay between the germline ends. CDR3 coding DNA: TGTGCCAGCGGGGGAGGAGAGACCCAGTACTTC. Encoded protein: CASGGGETQYF.

V and J are TRBV10-3 and TRBJ2-3; 16 bases match TRBD2. V lost 11 bases to trimming and J lost 2 bases; unmatched junction nucleotides: 7. Germline-derived CDR1 and CDR2 are ENHRY and SYGVKD. This CDR3 comprises 16 residues. The CDR3 nucleotides are TGTGCCGTAGGGACTAGCGGGGGGGCATTCACAGATACGCAGTATTTT. The encoded protein is CAVGTSGGAFTDTQYF.

The V and J genes are TRBV19 and TRBJ2-3; a possible D gene is TRBD1 (5 bases). This CDR3 is 12 amino acids long. Trimming removed 8 bases at V and 4 bases at J, with 10 bases between. The germline CDR1 and CDR2 sequences are LNHDA and SQIVND (reference sequence). CDR3 region: CASGAPADTQYF. The CDR3 DNA sequence: TGTGCCAGTGGGGCCCCCGCAGATACGCAGTATTTT.

The sample holds one count of this clone. Here the CDR3 DNA reads TGTGCCAGCAGCCCGCGGCCGAACCAAGAGACCCAGTACTTC. It specifies CASSPRPNQETQYF. The V gene is TRBV6-5, the J gene TRBJ2-5, with D hard to call. V was trimmed by 6 bases and J by 0 bases, leaving 11 bases between them. Germline V gives CDR1 MNHEY, CDR2 SVGAGI. The CDR3 length is 14 residues.

The chain is built from TRBV30 and TRBJ2-1, with D perhaps matching TRBD2 (7 bases). CDR3 length equals 14 residues. V was clipped by 7 bases and J by 4 bases, with 17 bases between them. Germline lookup yields CDR1 GTSNPN and CDR2 SVGIG (reference sequence). CDR3 loop: CAFGGGVGYNEQFF. In DNA, the CDR3 is TGTGCCTTTGGGGGGGGCGTGGGTTACAATGAGCAGTTCTTC.

The chain employs TRBV7-9 and TRBJ1-1; D uncertain. This CDR3 region has 11 residues. Germline V CDR1 and CDR2: SEHNR, FQNEAQ (reference sequence). The V gene lost 7 bases and the J gene lost 7 bases, with 10 bases spanning the gap. The CDR3 bases are TGTGCCAGCACCTTTACGTATGAAGCTTTCTTT. Residues: CASTFTYEAFF.

This chain links TRBV7-6 with TRBJ2-1, with D uncertain. Per the germline V gene, CDR1 is SGHVS and CDR2 is FNYEAQ. The length of the CDR3 is 14 residues. The V gene lost 0 bases and the J gene lost 4 bases, with 7 bases spanning the gap. For the CDR3, the DNA is TGTGCCAGCAGCTTAGCGGCAGGATACAATGAGCAGTTCTTC. This codes for CASSLAAGYNEQFF.

CDR3 sequence reads: CASSLGQGQFF. The CDR3 DNA is TGTGCCAGCAGCTTGGGACAAGGGCAGTTCTTC. J is TRBJ2-1 and V is TRBV5-6; D uncertain. Germline CDR1 reads SGHDT; CDR2 reads YYEEEE. The CDR3 is 11 residues long. Deletions cut 0 bases from V and 12 bases from J, with 7 bases between.

CDR3 nucleotides: TGTGCCAGCAGAATGACAGGCCGGGGTGAAGCTTTCTTT. Protein sequence: CASRMTGRGEAFF. This chain links TRBV25-1 with TRBJ1-1, with a tentative D call TRBD1 (6 bases). The CDR3 covers 13 residues. Germline V gene lookup returns CDR1 MGHDK and CDR2 SYGVNS. The germline V and J ends were trimmed by 6 bases and 7 bases, with 15 bases remaining between them.

CDR3 DNA sequence: TGTGCCAGCAGCTTGATGGATGAGCAGTTCTTC. Its protein product is CASSLMDEQFF. V is TRBV7-8 and J is TRBJ2-1; D remains unclear. Germline lookup yields CDR1 SGHVS and CDR2 FQNEAQ. The length of the CDR3 is 11 residues. Trimming shortened V by 3 bases and J by 8 bases, and 5 bases separated the two germline ends.

The rearrangement uses TRBV11-2 and TRBJ1-4; 8 bases are a match to TRBD1. V lost 4 bases, J lost 6 bases, and 7 bases stayed unmatched. The CDR3 has 15 residues. The germline gives CDR1 SGHAT, CDR2 FQNNGV. The CDR3, as DNA: TGTGCCAGCAGCTCCGGACAGGGCAAGGATGAAAAACTGTTTTTT. Translated: CASSSGQGKDEKLFF.

This chain joins TRBV6-5 and TRBJ1-1; the D is unclear. Germline lookup yields CDR1 MNHEY and CDR2 SVGAGI. The ends were cut back, 9 bases at V and 2 bases at J, with 10 bases in the middle. The CDR3 runs to 12 residues. The chain's CDR3 is CASSSANTEAFF. The CDR3 DNA follows: TGTGCCAGTTCCTCAGCAAACACTGAAGCTTTCTTT.

The chain has TRBV19 and TRBJ1-1; tentatively, D is TRBD1 (6 bases). Germline assignment: CDR1 LNHDA and CDR2 SQIVND (reference sequence). V gave up 7 bases and J gave up 0 bases, with 21 bases separating them. The CDR3 runs to 17 residues. The CDR3 DNA follows: TGTGCCAGTACCATGGGGGCGACCTGGCCCATGAACACTGAAGCTTTCTTT. Translated, it gives CASTMGATWPMNTEAFF.

The rearrangement joins TRBV7-2 to TRBJ1-5, with D hard to call. The CDR3 loop spans 16 amino acids. Per germline, CDR1 SGHTA and CDR2 FQGNSA. Trimming took 2 bases from V and 1 from J, leaving 12 bases between them. The CDR3 DNA follows: TGTGCCAGCAGCTTACAAAACTCGGGAAGCAATCAGCCCCAGCATTTT. It is translated as CASSLQNSGSNQPQHF.